This T cell receptor (beta chain) originates from a study of CD8 T cells in ankylosing spondylitis. In the case of this clonotype: The antigen is undetermined.

The study, taken as a whole, reports: Disease-linked clones bore a CD8+ phenotype, appearing relatively rarely in peripheral blood. One TCR beta motif, made up of 7 or 8 highly homologous variants, appeared characteristic of ankylosing spondylitis blood.

The germline V gene has CDR1 LNHNV and CDR2 YYDKDF (reference sequence). V lost 1 base and J 6 bases, leaving 12 bases between the germline ends. The CDR3 has 15 amino acids. TCRdb reprocessed the 5' RACE reads with MiXCR, giving one entry per CDR3 protein. The table records just under 550,000 distinct CDR3 sequences, approximately 11% of them present only once. The sample taken for sequencing was blood, either unsorted or a sorted T cell fraction (not recorded which). The rearrangement uses TRBV15 and TRBJ1-4, with unresolved D. This TCR was recovered from a male donor with ankylosing spondylitis. DNA for the CDR3: TGTGCCACCAGCAGAGTATCCAGCCCCGATGAAAAACTGTTTTTT. Its translation is CATSRVSSPDEKLFF.